Detailed here is one T cell receptor beta chain. Its antigen is not known. The primer mix had 60 Vbeta and 13 Jbeta primers. Libraries were prepared by immunoSEQ multiplex PCR; TCRdb keeps only in-frame clonotypes and omits some of them. The sample has about 200,000 clones, roughly 85% seen once. This sample was taken from a study of cytomegalovirus exposure and HLA in healthy donors. Study-wide points: In vitro assays verified that a few CMV-associated chains recognized CMV antigens specifically. Within the data, a cluster of highly shared sequence variants was likely a sequencing artifact. From TCR beta sequences, most subjects' HLA-A and HLA-B alleles were reportedly predicted accurately.

The CDR3 is 14 amino acids. Trimming removed 7 bases from V and 2 bases from J; junction bases left unmatched: 4. Germline assignment: CDR1 LNHDA and CDR2 SQIVND (reference sequence). What was sequenced was PBMCs. The receptor comes from a man aged 18 to 29 in good health and CMV-seronegative. The V and J genes are TRBV19 and TRBJ2-2; TRBD1 aligns across 7 bases. CDR3 coding DNA: TGTGCCAGTAAAGGGGGCAGAAACACCGGGGAGCTGTTTTTT. It specifies CASKGGRNTGELFF.